What follows are 9 T cell receptor beta chains derived from one specimen sequenced in a study of T cells in localized non-small cell lung cancer. Produced via immunoSEQ multiplex PCR; TCRdb's table is partial and in-frame only. The sample records more than 35,000 clones, over 85% being singletons. This material consisted of peripheral blood, taken before any cancer treatment. These receptor sequences come from a female donor older than 55 with stage I lung adenocarcinoma.

The V gene is TRBV11-3, the J gene TRBJ1-1; D is possibly TRBD1 (6 bases). Germline V CDR1 and CDR2: SGHNT, YENEEA. This CDR3 is built from 13 residues. Trimming removed 5 bases from V and 7 bases from J, with 14 bases in between. The CDR3, as DNA: TGTGCCAGCAGCCTAGGACAGCAGGATGAAGCTTTCTTT. It codes for CASSLGQQDEAFF.

As regards this clone: Because it lacks the conserved phenylalanine or tryptophan at the end, this CDR3 is likely a read error. The gene calls are TRBV11-2 and TRBJ1-6; D remains unclear. CDR3 length: 14 amino acids. Germline CDR1 and CDR2: SGHAT and FQNNGV. Trimming stripped 10 bases from V and 5 bases from J, with 15 bases between. The CDR3 sequence is CATTGAVNNSPLHL. The CDR3, as DNA: TGTGCCACCACGGGAGCCGTAAATAATTCACCCCTCCACCTT.

About this clone itself: Other DNA sequences of this sample code for an identical CDR3. The rearrangement joins TRBV4-1 to TRBJ2-2, with D possibly matching TRBD1 (5 bases). V gave up 1 base and J gave up 5 bases, with 17 bases separating them. CDR1 is MGHRA and CDR2 is YSYEKL in the germline V gene. The CDR3 extends over 17 amino acids. The CDR3 DNA is TGCGCCAGCAGCCAAGTCGGCAGGGAAAAGGGTACCGGGGAGCTGTTTTTT. Amino acid sequence: CASSQVGREKGTGELFF.

Regarding this clone: The junction differs from germline at one of its ends, possibly a read error. V usage is TRBV7-7 and J usage is TRBJ2-1; tentative D call: TRBD1 (6 bases). This CDR3 comprises 14 residues. The germline gives CDR1 SSHAT, CDR2 FNYEAQ (reference sequence). CDR3 DNA sequence: TGTGCTAGCAGCCCGGACAGCTCCTACAATGAGCAGTTCTTC. Amino acid sequence: CASSPDSSYNEQFF.

The chain links TRBV7-9 to TRBJ2-2; D is ambiguous. Germline V gene data show CDR1 as SEHNR and CDR2 as FQNEAQ (reference sequence). There are 13 residues in the CDR3. Trimming left V 4 bases short and J 2 bases short, with 5 bases between. The CDR3 protein is CASSYFNTGELFF. CDR3 nucleotides: TGTGCCAGCAGCTATTTTAACACCGGGGAGCTGTTTTTT.

This clone was observed a single time. V gene TRBV7-2 combines with J gene TRBJ2-7; perhaps TRBD2 as D (6 bases). Per the germline V gene, CDR1 is SGHTA and CDR2 is FQGNSA. V lost 1 base to trimming and J lost 1 base, with 11 bases between them. This CDR3 has 15 amino acids. The CDR3 region has the DNA TGTGCCAGCAGCTTAGTCGGGGGTGGTTCCTACGAGCAGTACTTC. This encodes CASSLVGGGSYEQYF.

The chain's CDR3 is CASSAAGGEGNTIYF. The CDR3 bases are TGTGCCAGCAGTGCGGCAGGGGGCGAAGGAAACACCATATATTTT. The chain uses TRBV6-1 and TRBJ1-3; 8 bases are shared with TRBD1. This CDR3 comprises 15 residues. Trimming cost V 4 bases and J 4 bases; bases outside gene matches: 6. Germline loops: CDR1 MNHNS, CDR2 SASEGT.

This clone was seen only once. The chain joins TRBV5-1 to TRBJ1-5; perhaps TRBD1 as D (5 bases). In germline, CDR1 is SGHRS, CDR2 YFSETQ. Trimming left V 3 bases short and J 3 bases short, with 13 bases between. The CDR3 is made up of 15 amino acids. The CDR3 sequence is CASSSGEGINQPQHF. The DNA of the CDR3 is TGCGCCAGCAGCTCGGGGGAAGGAATCAATCAGCCCCAGCATTTT.

The V and J genes are TRBV19 and TRBJ1-1; 9 bases align to TRBD1. Looked up from germline, CDR1 is LNHDA and CDR2 is SQIVND (reference sequence). The CDR3 spans 15 residues. After removal of 3 bases from V and 4 bases from J, the junction contained 6 bases not matched to a gene. The CDR3 loop reads CASSITGGAFTEAFF. In DNA form, the CDR3 reads TGTGCCAGTAGTATTACAGGGGGCGCCTTCACTGAAGCTTTCTTT.